These T cell receptor beta chains were read from a single sample in a study of shared clonotypes between healthy human individuals. Clones were sequenced by immunoSEQ multiplex PCR, and TCRdb holds only the in-frame ones, with some missing. The sample yields around 2.1 million clones, roughly 95% seen once. The sequenced sample was naive CD4+ T cells sorted from blood. The receptors shown here come from a man between 18 and 35 years old in good health. CDR3s include the opening cysteine and the closing phenylalanine or tryptophan. D genes are given only for firm matches.

v_call	j_call	d_call	cdr3_nt	cdr3_aa
TRBV6-5	TRBJ1-6	TRBD1	TGTGCCAGCACCAAGGGACAGAATTCACCCCTCCACTTT	CASTKGQNSPLHF
TRBV4-3	TRBJ1-4	-	TGCGCCAGCAGCCAAGATCGGGCAGGGGCTAATGAAAAACTGTTTTTT	CASSQDRAGANEKLFF
TRBV10-1	TRBJ1-1	TRBD1	TGCGCCAGCAGTGACTCCGGGACAGGGATTTCATGGAGTGCCAGCACTGAAGCTTTCTTT	CASSDSGTGISWSASTEAFF
TRBV18	TRBJ2-5	TRBD2	TGTGCCAGCTCACCACAAGCGGGGGAAGAGACCCAGTACTTC	CASSPQAGEETQYF
TRBV19	TRBJ2-7	-	TGTGCCAGTCGTCAGGGATTCGACGAGCAGTACTTC	CASRQGFDEQYF
TRBV28	TRBJ1-5	-	TGTGCCAGCACCTTTCGAGAGTTCGGGGGCTACCAGCCCCAGCATTTT	CASTFREFGGYQPQHF
TRBV6-1	TRBJ2-7	TRBD2	TGTGCCAGCCATACTAGCGGGGGGGCCTCCTACGAGCAGTACTTC	CASHTSGGASYEQYF
TRBV5-4	TRBJ2-3	TRBD2	TGTGCCAGCAGCTTCCCTCTAGCGGGGGGCACAGATACGCAGTATTTT	CASSFPLAGGTDTQYF
TRBV7-2	TRBJ2-7	-	TGTGCCAGCAGCTCCCGAAGGACAGAGCAGTACTTC	CASSSRRTEQYF
TRBV10-3	TRBJ2-7	-	TGTGCCATCAGTGAGTCGGGCGGACAGAGTTACGAGCAGTACTTC	CAISESGGQSYEQYF
TRBV11-2	TRBJ2-5	-	TGTGCCAGCAGCTTTTCCCTACAGGGAGGGGATCGGGCCCAAGAGACCCAGTACTTC	CASSFSLQGGDRAQETQYF
TRBV10-3	TRBJ2-1	TRBD2	TGTGCCATCAGTGGTCTAGCGGGGAACAATGAGCAGTTCTTC	CAISGLAGNNEQFF
TRBV5-1	TRBJ2-4	-	TGCGCCAGCAGCGTCGGGGGGCAAGGAAACATTCAGTACTTC	CASSVGGQGNIQYF
TRBV27	TRBJ1-5	-	TGTGCCAGCAGTTTATGGATAAGGGATAGCAATCAGCCCCAGCATTTT	CASSLWIRDSNQPQHF
TRBV11-3	TRBJ2-5	TRBD1	TGTGCCAGCAGCTTAAGGACAGGGAAGGGAGAGACCCAGTACTTC	CASSLRTGKGETQYF
TRBV11-2	TRBJ2-1	TRBD2	TGTGCCAGCAGCTTGGCCAGCGGGGGGGCTCCTAATGAGCAGTTCTTC	CASSLASGGAPNEQFF
TRBV6-4	TRBJ1-2	TRBD1	TGTGCCAGCAGCCCCGGGACAGGGGTTGGCTACACCTTC	CASSPGTGVGYTF
TRBV10-3	TRBJ2-7	-	TGTGCCATCAGTGAGGGGACGGGCATCTCCTACGAGCAGTACTTC	CAISEGTGISYEQYF
TRBV12-2	TRBJ2-5	-	TGTGCAAGTCGCTTAGCGCTGGCGGGGGCCGGAGAGGGGCAAGAGACCCAGTACTTC	CASRLALAGAGEGQETQYF
TRBV28	TRBJ1-5	-	TGTGCCAGTCAAATGGGGGGGGTCAGGCAGCCCCAGCATTTT	CASQMGGVRQPQHF
TRBV6-6	TRBJ1-5	-	TGTGCCAGCAGTCCCTACCATGACAGCAACAATCAGCCCCAGCATTTT	CASSPYHDSNNQPQHF
TRBV21-1	TRBJ2-4	-	TGTGCCAGCAGCCCAAAGGAAGGACGCCCGTACTTC	CASSPKEGRPYF